Detailed here is one T cell receptor (beta chain). The antigen remains undetermined. This entry comes from a study of shared clonotypes between healthy human individuals. General study points: Among a handful of donors, approximately 5% of naive CD4 clonotypes were found in common. Among donors, clonotype sharing was expected to be affected by sequencing depth. Generally, estimated richness proved larger in naive subsets than it did in memory subsets.

Original data processing: Filtering differed, since immunoSEQ gave only junction sequences and no quality scores. Some clones are missing from TCRdb's copy, which holds only in-frame ones; the method was immunoSEQ multiplex PCR. V, J and clone size reflect that table, while D and trimming were determined from the DNA. The table lists about 2.1 million clones, 90% to 95% of them singletons. Cells designated naive CD8 were CD45RO-negative and were positively selected for CCR7, with terminally differentiated effector memory CD45RA+ cells excluded. The CDR3 contains 17 residues. With V trimmed by 5 bases and J by 2 bases, 11 bases remained unmatched. Germline lookup yields CDR1 MNHEY and CDR2 SMNVEV (reference sequence).

Material: naive CD8+ T cells from PBMCs. This clonotype originated in a young man in good health. Some clones in this sample may be carry-over from other donors' samples. V is TRBV27 and J is TRBJ2-7; the match to TRBD2 covers 11 bases. CDR3 nucleotide sequence: TGTGCCAGCAGTCCTCTTCCGGGACTAGCGGCTACCTACGAGCAGTACTTC. This translates into CASSPLPGLAATYEQYF.